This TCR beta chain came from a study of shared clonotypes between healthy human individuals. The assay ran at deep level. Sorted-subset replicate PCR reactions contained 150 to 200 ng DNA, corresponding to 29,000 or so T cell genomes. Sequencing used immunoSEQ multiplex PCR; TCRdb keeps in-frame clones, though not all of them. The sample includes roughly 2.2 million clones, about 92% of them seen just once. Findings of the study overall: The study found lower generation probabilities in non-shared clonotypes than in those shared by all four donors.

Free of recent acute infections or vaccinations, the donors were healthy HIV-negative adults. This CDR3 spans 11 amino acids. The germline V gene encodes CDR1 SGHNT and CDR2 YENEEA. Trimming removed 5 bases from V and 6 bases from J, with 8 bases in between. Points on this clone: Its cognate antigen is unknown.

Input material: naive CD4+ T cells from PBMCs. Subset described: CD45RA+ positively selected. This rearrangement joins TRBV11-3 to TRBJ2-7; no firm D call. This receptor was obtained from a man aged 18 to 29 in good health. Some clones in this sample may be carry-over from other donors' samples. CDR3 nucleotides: TGTGCCAGCAGCGTTTTCCTCGAGCAGTACTTC. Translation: CASSVFLEQYF.